The 10 T cell receptor beta chains below come from one sample, sequenced in a study of neurological immune-mediated disorders. Each CDR3 protein gets one entry after TCRdb re-called the 5' RACE reads with MiXCR. The sample holds tens of thousands of distinct CDR3 sequences, 15% to 20% seen once. The sample was PBMCs. All receptors come from a woman aged 40 to 49 in good health.

This clonotype has ten or more counts. The chain employs TRBV6-1 and TRBJ2-5, with D possibly matching TRBD1 (6 bases). CDR1 is MNHNS, CDR2 SASEGT, per germline. V gave up 4 bases and J gave up 5 bases, with 17 bases separating them. There are 15 residues in the CDR3. Here the CDR3 reads CASSGNLQGMETQYF. Here the CDR3 DNA reads TGTGCCAGCAGTGGGAATTTACAGGGAATGGAGACCCAGTACTTC.

In this sample, this clonotype turned up many times. The chain recombines TRBV14 with TRBJ2-5, with a possible D match to TRBD2 (5 bases). The CDR3 extends over 16 amino acids. Trimming took 1 base from V and 9 from J, leaving 21 bases between them. CDR1 is SGHDN, CDR2 FVKESK, per germline. The CDR3, as DNA: TGTGCCAGCAGCCAAGTTGGAGGCGTCCCAAGAGCGTCCCAGTACTTC. This translates into CASSQVGGVPRASQYF.

This clonotype was recorded many times. The chain's CDR3 is CASSEYHLRETQYF. The CDR3 nucleotides read TGTGCCAGCAGTGAATATCACCTAAGGGAGACCCAGTACTTC. The gene calls are TRBV25-1 and TRBJ2-5, with D hard to call. V dropped 0 bases and J dropped 5 bases, with 10 bases sitting between them. Germline V CDR1 and CDR2: MGHDK, SYGVNS. The length of the CDR3 is 14 residues.

This clonotype was seen a handful of times. The chain recombines TRBV20-1 with TRBJ2-1; maybe TRBD2 (6 bases). Trimming pared 1 base from V and 6 bases from J, leaving 16 bases between. In germline, CDR1 is DFQATT, CDR2 SNEGSKA (reference sequence). This CDR3 has 15 amino acids. CDR3 sequence (DNA): TGCAGTGCTAGAGTATCCTGGGGGGAGACCAATGAGCAGTTCTTC. Translating gives CSARVSWGETNEQFF.

The chain recombines TRBV20-1 with TRBJ2-1, with 8 bases that match TRBD2. Trimming removed 6 bases from V and 7 bases from J; junction bases left unmatched: 14. Germline CDR1 is DFQATT and CDR2 is SNEGSKA (reference sequence). The CDR3 has 15 residues. The CDR3 spells CSAGLPGLGRNEQFF. In nucleotides, the CDR3 is TGCAGTGCCGGACTTCCGGGACTAGGACGAAATGAGCAGTTCTTC.

This clonotype was found many times. The V gene is TRBV5-1, the J gene TRBJ2-2, with 9 bases that match TRBD2. Losses at the gene ends were 6 bases for V and 7 bases for J; bases not matched to a gene: 7. Germline CDR1 SGHRS, CDR2 YFSETQ. CDR3 size: 14 residues. The CDR3 here is CASKAGGPHGELFF. The CDR3 DNA sequence: TGCGCCAGCAAGGCGGGGGGGCCGCACGGGGAGCTGTTTTTT.

This clonotype was found a few times. The rearrangement uses TRBV28 and TRBJ2-7; TRBD1 might be the D (5 bases). CDR1 and CDR2 (germline): MDHEN, SYDVKM. V lost 2 bases to trimming and J lost 3 bases, with 11 bases between them. The CDR3 has 14 residues. CDR3 loop: CASSLRQISYEQYF. In DNA, the CDR3 is TGTGCCAGCAGTTTAAGACAGATCAGCTACGAGCAGTACTTC.

About this clonotype itself: A much larger clone differs from this one at a single base, so this may be a read error. J is TRBJ2-3 and V is TRBV6-1; perhaps D is TRBD1 or TRBD2 (6 bases each). The germline V gene has CDR1 MNHNS and CDR2 SASEGT. This CDR3 spans 15 amino acids. CDR3 DNA: TGTGCCAGCAGTGCCAACTTGAGGGGGGCAGATACGCCGTATTTT. This encodes CASSANLRGADTPYF.

This clonotype was picked up many times. The chain combines TRBV4-2 with TRBJ1-2, with TRBD1 identical over 9 bases. With 1 base clipped from V and 0 bases from J, the junction kept 18 bases outside the gene matches. This CDR3 spans 21 amino acids. Germline V gives CDR1 LGHNA, CDR2 YNFKEQ. CDR3 in amino acids: CASSQGPGQGGSGGSNYGYTF. In DNA, the CDR3 is TGTGCCAGCAGCCAAGGTCCGGGACAGGGAGGATCTGGGGGATCTAACTATGGCTACACCTTC.

This clonotype was observed at least ten times. The gene calls are TRBV7-2 and TRBJ2-4, with 8 nucleotides matching TRBD1. The CDR3 has 17 residues. V was pared by 5 bases and J by 0 bases, with 9 bases of the junction left unmatched. CDR1 is SGHTA, CDR2 FQGNSA, per germline. The CDR3 coding sequence is TGTGCCAGCAGCCCTTGGACAGGGTTTATAGCCAAAAACATTCAGTACTTC. Residues: CASSPWTGFIAKNIQYF.